This T cell receptor (beta chain) was documented in a study of OX40 agonist ivuxolimab in advanced cancers. Background on the study: Hepatocellular carcinoma, melanoma, renal cell or head and neck cancer occurred in dose-escalation patients. Checkpoint inhibitors had been given previously to under 50% of patients.

The CDR3 is 17 amino acids. The V gene's germline CDR1 is LNHNV and CDR2 YYDKDF (reference sequence). V was cut by 4 bases and J by 1 base, with 14 bases left in between. Produced via immunoSEQ multiplex PCR; TCRdb's table is partial and in-frame only. This sample has about 48,000 clones, with about 89% found just once. The sample in question was CD4+ or CD8+ T cells sorted from blood, obtained in a trial of the OX40 agonist ivuxolimab. This clonotype originated in an adult with an advanced solid tumor such as melanoma, head and neck, liver or kidney cancer. The chain recombines TRBV15 with TRBJ2-6, with TRBD2 as a possible D gene (6 bases). CDR3 residues: CATSIDGGRSGANVLTF. CDR3 sequence (DNA): TGTGCCACCAGCATCGACGGGGGTCGGTCTGGGGCCAACGTCCTGACTTTC.